This T cell receptor (beta chain) originates from a study of blood T cell repertoires in COVID-19. Sequenced by immunoSEQ multiplex PCR; TCRdb stores in-frame clones only, minus some. The sample carries 250,000 to 300,000 clones, 80% to 85% recorded once. The germline V gene encodes CDR1 SGHVS and CDR2 FNYEAQ. The CDR3 has 15 amino acids. V shed 5 bases, J shed 6 bases, and the junction held 5 bases outside the gene matches. The chain is built from TRBV7-6 and TRBJ2-1; TRBD1 aligns across 12 bases. This receptor was obtained from a man aged 35 to 55 who had been exposed to COVID-19. The material sequenced was PBMCs or T cells enriched from blood (not recorded which). The CDR3 sequence is CASSPGTGGGNEQFF. Here the CDR3 DNA reads TGTGCCAGCAGCCCTGGGACAGGGGGCGGCAATGAGCAGTTCTTC.